Following are 19 T cell receptor beta chains from one sample sequenced in a study of beta chain features in type 1 diabetes (dated by TCRdb to the late 2010s). The protocol used for the library was the immunoSEQ multiplex PCR assay. The High Capacity cDNA Reverse Transcription Kit was used to reverse transcribe all of the isolated RNA, meaning that expressed TCRB transcripts were what got sequenced. TCRdb re-hosts the immuneACCESS table, in-frame sequences only. Its copies lack some clones; in the studies checked, an unresolved V gene accounts for under half of them, and the cause for the rest is not known. This sample is represented by more than 120,000 clones; more than 9% of them were singletons. The leading ten clones occupy roughly 1.3% of the sample. The specimen sequenced was naive CD4+ T cells from blood. Sample cell subset or site, as interpreted from the label and publication: true naive CD4+ T cells. The receptors originated from a young man in good health.

This clone appeared a few times. This chain connects TRBV11-2 to TRBJ2-2; perhaps TRBD1 as D (5 bases). Germline loops: CDR1 SGHAT, CDR2 FQNNGV. The CDR3 covers 14 residues. The ends were cut back, 5 bases at V and 6 bases at J, with 13 bases in the middle. The CDR3 reads CASSRGRVSGELFF. The CDR3 nucleotides are TGTGCCAGCAGCAGAGGCAGGGTTTCCGGGGAGCTGTTTTTT.

This sequence joins TRBV7-2 and TRBJ2-3, with TRBD1 as a possible D gene (6 bases). Deletions cut 5 bases from V and 5 bases from J, with 17 bases between. Germline V gene data show CDR1 as SGHTA and CDR2 as FQGNSA. The CDR3 covers 15 residues. The CDR3: CASSPGTPGVDTQYF. CDR3 in DNA: TGTGCCAGCAGCCCCGGGACACCCGGGGTAGATACGCAGTATTTT.

This clone was seen a handful of times. The sample holds other DNA sequences that translate to the same CDR3. V is TRBV7-3 and J is TRBJ2-3; D not certain. Trimming removed 3 bases at V and 2 bases at J, with 9 bases between. Germline loops: CDR1 SGHTA, CDR2 FQGTGA. The CDR3 sequence is 14 residues long. In nucleotides, the CDR3 is TGTGCCAGCAGCTTGGGTCTAGTCACAGATACGCAGTATTTT. This translates into CASSLGLVTDTQYF.

The CDR3 nucleotides read TGTGCCAGCAGAACTAGCGGGAGAGAGCAGTTCTTC. This gives the protein CASRTSGREQFF. This chain joins TRBV6-5 and TRBJ2-1, with 11 positions matching TRBD2. The ends lost 6 bases at V and 10 bases at J; junction bases unmatched: 2. Germline loops: CDR1 MNHEY, CDR2 SVGAGI. This CDR3 spans 12 amino acids.

The CDR3 bases are TGTGCCAGCACCCCGGGGGGGGCGGGGGGTCCAGATACGCAGTATTTT. It encodes CASTPGGAGGPDTQYF. The chain recombines TRBV9 with TRBJ2-3; 8 positions match TRBD2. Germline lookup yields CDR1 SGDLS and CDR2 YYNGEE. The CDR3 has 16 residues. V dropped 6 bases and J dropped 4; count of bases not matched to a gene: 13. Complete variable domain (other parts from reference TRBV9 and TRBJ2-3): DSGVTQTPKHLITATGQRVTLRCSPRSGDLSVYWYQQSLDQGLQFLIQYYNGEERAKGNILERFSAQQFPDLHSELNLSSLELGDSALYFCASTPGGAGGPDTQYFGPGTRLTVL.

This clone came up a few times. This sequence joins TRBV9 and TRBJ1-5, with D uncertain. The CDR3 is made up of 14 amino acids. Germline CDR1 and CDR2: SGDLS and YYNGEE. The germline V and J ends were trimmed by 1 base and 5 bases, with 10 bases remaining between them. DNA for the CDR3: TGTGCCAGCAGCGTAACGGACGGGGATCAGCCCCAGCATTTT. Encoded protein: CASSVTDGDQPQHF.

This clone was recorded a few times. The gene calls are TRBV28 and TRBJ2-3; 8 bases line up with TRBD2. The V segment lost 4 bases and the J segment 8 bases; nucleotides outside the gene matches: 8. The germline V gene encodes CDR1 MDHEN and CDR2 SYDVKM. The CDR3 covers 14 residues. This chain's CDR3 is CASSSGTSLGTQYF. CDR3 nucleotide sequence: TGTGCCAGCAGTTCCGGGACTAGTCTGGGTACGCAGTATTTT.

This clone turned up a few times. J is TRBJ2-7 and V is TRBV18; 10 bases are a match to TRBD1. Germline V gene sequence: CDR1 KGHSH, CDR2 LQKENI. The CDR3 contains 15 residues. V was pared by 5 bases and J by 1 base, with 5 bases of the junction left unmatched. CDR3 in DNA: TGTGCCAGCTCAAGGACAGGGGGGGCTTCCTACGAGCAGTACTTC. Translated: CASSRTGGASYEQYF.

This clone was seen at least ten times. V is TRBV29-1 and J is TRBJ2-5, with unresolved D. The germline CDR1 and CDR2 sequences are SQVTM and ANQGSEA. V lost 7 bases and J lost 4, with 13 bases in between. The CDR3 loop spans 12 amino acids. The CDR3 DNA is TGCAGCGCTACTATAGTGGGAGAGACCCAGTACTTC. Translated, it gives CSATIVGETQYF.

The chain combines TRBV7-2 with TRBJ1-1; D possibly corresponds to TRBD1 (6 bases). The CDR3 sequence is 16 residues long. Trimming cost V 4 bases and J 1 base, with 16 bases left between them. CDR1 is SGHTA, CDR2 FQGNSA, per germline. The CDR3 is CASSSRGGWENTEAFF. For the CDR3, the DNA is TGTGCCAGCAGCTCAAGGGGGGGTTGGGAGAACACTGAAGCTTTCTTT.

This chain connects TRBV28 to TRBJ1-5, with a weak D call TRBD1 (5 bases). Germline V gene lookup returns CDR1 MDHEN and CDR2 SYDVKM. V lost 2 bases and J 7 bases, leaving 18 bases between the germline ends. The length of the CDR3 is 16 residues. CDR3 protein: CASSLMEGRARQPQHF. CDR3 sequence (DNA): TGTGCCAGCAGTTTAATGGAGGGGAGGGCCAGGCAGCCCCAGCATTTT.

The chain is built from TRBV7-2 and TRBJ2-1; perhaps TRBD1 as D (5 bases). V lost 2 bases, J lost 7 bases, and 12 bases lay in between. Germline V gives CDR1 SGHTA, CDR2 FQGNSA. CDR3 length: 14 residues. CDR3 residues: CASSLTSRVNEQFF. The CDR3 nucleotides are TGTGCCAGCAGCTTAACTTCCAGGGTGAATGAGCAGTTCTTC.

CDR3 coding DNA: TGTGCCAGCAGCGGTGTTGGACTTCAGCCCCAGCATTTT. Translated, it gives CASSGVGLQPQHF. The chain employs TRBV9 and TRBJ1-5; unclear D gene. The CDR3 has 13 residues. V was shortened by 3 bases and J by 6 bases, with 10 bases between the two germline ends. CDR1 SGDLS and CDR2 YYNGEE come from the germline V gene. Filled out from reference TRBV9 and TRBJ1-5, the complete variable domain reads DSGVTQTPKHLITATGQRVTLRCSPRSGDLSVYWYQQSLDQGLQFLIQYYNGEERAKGNILERFSAQQFPDLHSELNLSSLELGDSALYFCASSGVGLQPQHFGDGTRLSIL.

The rearrangement links TRBV6-5 to TRBJ2-7; 9 bases match TRBD1. Germline-derived CDR1 and CDR2 are MNHEY and SVGAGI. V trimming: 5 bases; J trimming: 3 bases; junction bases outside the gene matches: 8. The CDR3 loop spans 15 amino acids. CDR3 sequence: CASSKKGQGNYEQYF. DNA for the CDR3: TGTGCCAGCAGTAAGAAGGGACAGGGAAACTACGAGCAGTACTTC.

This chain uses TRBV7-2 with TRBJ2-2; the D is unclear. Germline V lookup: CDR1 SGHTA, CDR2 FQGNSA. V lost 2 bases to trimming and J lost 1 base, with 8 bases between them. The CDR3 consists of 15 residues. The DNA of the CDR3 is TGTGCCAGCAGCTTAAGTTTAGAGAACACCGGGGAGCTGTTTTTT. Translated, it gives CASSLSLENTGELFF.

This clone was seen ten or more times. This chain links TRBV5-6 with TRBJ2-3; TRBD1 aligns across 7 bases. Germline-derived CDR1 and CDR2 are SGHDT and YYEEEE. V gave up 3 bases and J gave up 2 bases; unmatched junction bases: 3. The CDR3 covers 14 residues. The DNA for the CDR3 is TGTGCCAGCAGCTGGGACAGAACCACAGATACGCAGTATTTT. The encoded protein is CASSWDRTTDTQYF.

The rearrangement joins TRBV6-6 to TRBJ2-7; TRBD1 matches at 7 bases. This CDR3 spans 13 amino acids. V dropped 6 bases and J dropped 7; count of bases not matched to a gene: 9. Germline loops: CDR1 MNHNY, CDR2 SVGAGI (reference sequence). The CDR3 is CASSGDSKYEQYF. Here the CDR3 DNA reads TGTGCCAGCAGCGGGGACAGCAAATATGAGCAGTACTTC.

V gene TRBV6-5 combines with J gene TRBJ2-7, with 8 bases fitting TRBD1. This CDR3 is 13 amino acids long. Unmatched junction bases numbered 7, after V lost 7 bases and J lost 5 bases. CDR1 is MNHEY and CDR2 is SVGAGI in the germline V gene. CDR3 sequence: CASTPTGVHEQYF. Written as DNA, the CDR3 is TGTGCCAGCACCCCGACAGGGGTCCACGAGCAGTACTTC.

The CDR3 DNA sequence: TGTGCCAGCAGCCCGCAGGGGAGCTATGGCTACACCTTC. Protein: CASSPQGSYGYTF. V and J are TRBV7-2 and TRBJ1-2; possible D gene TRBD1, 6 bases. CDR1 is SGHTA, CDR2 FQGNSA, per germline. Deletions cut 5 bases from V and 4 bases from J, with 11 bases between. The CDR3 loop spans 13 amino acids. The full variable domain, its missing parts supplied by reference TRBV7-2 and TRBJ1-2, is GAGVSQSPSNKVTEKGKDVELRCDPISGHTALYWYRQSLGQGLEFLIYFQGNSAPDKSGLPSDRFSAERTGGSVSTLTIQRTQQEDSAVYLCASSPQGSYGYTFGSGTRLTVV.